There are a few counts of the clone carrying this T cell receptor beta chain. This entry belongs to a study of T cell repertoires in aging, cancer and after chemotherapy. Rearranged V-D-J TRB sequences were amplified with a mixed TRB-A/B primer pool. MiXCR, applied by TCRdb to the multiplex PCR reads, yields one record per CDR3 protein. The sample gives 7,900 or so distinct CDR3 sequences, roughly 32% of which show up once; more than 2.5% is in the top ten. CDR1 KGHSH and CDR2 LQKENI come from the germline V gene. Trimming removed 4 bases from V and 3 bases from J; junction bases left unmatched: 7. The CDR3 covers 15 residues. TCR beta rearrangements were amplified from peripheral blood genomic DNA.

The sample taken for sequencing was blood. The origin of this receptor is a human donor in good health. J is TRBJ1-2 and V is TRBV18; 8 bases are a match to TRBD1. CDR3 DNA sequence: TGTGCCAGCTCACAACTCAACAGGGGGGACTATGGCTACACCTTC. This gives the protein CASSQLNRGDYGYTF.